One sample yielded the 5 T cell receptor beta chains listed below, sequenced in a study of T cell responses to AZD1222 COVID-19 vaccine. Clones were sequenced by immunoSEQ multiplex PCR, and TCRdb holds only the in-frame ones, with some missing. This sample yields 50,000 to 65,000 clones, of which 80% to 95% are seen a single time; approximately 6.3% belongs to the top ten. Source: peripheral blood, taken 28 days after the second dose of the MenACWY control vaccine. Every receptor here comes from an adult who received the MenACWY meningococcal vaccine as a control.

The CDR3 is CATSRAGREDFYEQYF. CDR3 DNA sequence: TGTGCCACCAGCAGAGCAGGGCGGGAGGACTTCTACGAGCAGTACTTC. This chain uses TRBV15 with TRBJ2-7, with 8 bases that match TRBD2. In germline, CDR1 is LNHNV, CDR2 YYDKDF (reference sequence). The CDR3 runs to 16 residues. V lost 1 base and J lost 3; bases outside the gene matches: 8.

The CDR3 sequence is CASSQADGPQHF. The CDR3 region has the DNA TGTGCCAGCAGCCAAGCGGACGGGCCCCAGCATTTT. This sequence joins TRBV3-1 (or the pseudogene TRBV3-2) and TRBJ1-5; no clear D. CDR3 length: 12 amino acids. In germline, CDR1 is LGHDT, CDR2 YNNKEL (reference sequence). V was trimmed by 1 base and J by 9 bases, leaving 7 bases between them.

The chain joins TRBV29-1 to TRBJ1-5, with a possible D match to TRBD1 (5 bases). CDR1 and CDR2 from the germline V gene are SQVTM and ANQGSEA. The CDR3 has 13 amino acids. V lost 4 bases and J 7 bases, leaving 14 bases between the germline ends. CDR3 DNA: TGCAGCGTTGGTCAGAGGGGTGGGCAGCCCCAGCATTTT. It encodes CSVGQRGGQPQHF.

The chain uses TRBV3-1 (or the pseudogene TRBV3-2) and TRBJ1-4; D is uncertain. The CDR3 is 14 residues long. Trimming pared 6 bases from V and 3 bases from J, leaving 11 bases between. CDR1 is LGHDT, CDR2 YNNKEL, per germline (reference sequence). As DNA, the CDR3 is TGTGCCAGCAGTTCACAGTTACCTAATGAAAAACTGTTTTTT. This encodes CASSSQLPNEKLFF.

This chain links TRBV19 with TRBJ2-3, with D possibly matching TRBD2 (6 bases). Germline loops: CDR1 LNHDA, CDR2 SQIVND (reference sequence). The ends were cut back, 4 bases at V and 4 bases at J, with 21 bases in the middle. This CDR3 comprises 17 residues. The CDR3 nucleotides are TGTGCCAGTAGTACTACTAGTCGGAGGGGTAGCGCAGATACGCAGTATTTT. Residues: CASSTTSRRGSADTQYF.